These T cell receptor beta chains were read from a single sample in a study of OX40 agonist ivuxolimab in advanced cancers. Produced via immunoSEQ multiplex PCR; TCRdb's table is partial and in-frame only. Of about 33,000 clones listed, roughly 84% are singletons. Sequenced here: CD4+ or CD8+ T cells sorted from blood, sampled in a trial of the OX40 agonist ivuxolimab. These TCRs come from an adult with an advanced solid tumor such as melanoma, head and neck, liver or kidney cancer. The CDR3 runs from the conserved cysteine through the conserved F or W. Each record gives: D gene, J gene, V gene, clone size, CDR3 protein, CDR3 DNA. A D gene is named only where the DNA matches it firmly. The size of a clone is reported for some rows only, either as once, few or many, or as a class for expanded clones.

D gene: TRBD1; J gene: TRBJ2-7; V gene: TRBV6-6; clone size: .; CDR3 protein: CASSSGQGEQYF; CDR3 DNA: TGTGCCAGCAGTTCGGGACAGGGAGAGCAGTACTTC
D gene: TRBD2; J gene: TRBJ2-7; V gene: TRBV10-2; clone size: .; CDR3 protein: CASSEGLAGYEQYF; CDR3 DNA: TGCGCCAGCAGTGAAGGACTAGCGGGTTACGAGCAGTACTTC
D gene: .; J gene: TRBJ1-1; V gene: TRBV7-9; clone size: once; CDR3 protein: CASSQAQGRGTEAFF; CDR3 DNA: TGTGCCAGCAGCCAGGCACAGGGTAGGGGCACTGAAGCTTTCTTT
D gene: TRBD1; J gene: TRBJ1-1; V gene: TRBV29-1; clone size: .; CDR3 protein: CSVRTGGDTEAFF; CDR3 DNA: TGCAGCGTTCGGACAGGGGGGGACACTGAAGCTTTCTTT
D gene: TRBD2; J gene: TRBJ2-1; V gene: TRBV7-9; clone size: .; CDR3 protein: CASSSGLAGGYEQFF; CDR3 DNA: TGTGCCAGCAGCTCGGGACTAGCGGGCGGTTATGAGCAGTTCTTC
D gene: .; J gene: TRBJ1-3; V gene: TRBV19; clone size: .; CDR3 protein: CASSIVGYGNTIYF; CDR3 DNA: TGTGCCAGTAGTATAGTAGGTTATGGAAACACCATATATTTT
D gene: .; J gene: TRBJ2-1; V gene: TRBV7-2; clone size: once; CDR3 protein: CASSLGEQFF; CDR3 DNA: TGTGCCAGCAGCTTAGGTGAGCAGTTCTTC
D gene: .; J gene: TRBJ1-1; V gene: TRBV5-1; clone size: .; CDR3 protein: CASSLTGEAFF; CDR3 DNA: TGCGCCAGCAGCTTGACCGGAGAGGCTTTCTTT
D gene: TRBD1; J gene: TRBJ2-5; V gene: TRBV6-6; clone size: .; CDR3 protein: CASTAGQGALQETQYF; CDR3 DNA: TGTGCCAGCACCGCGGGGCAGGGGGCTCTCCAAGAGACCCAGTACTTC
D gene: .; J gene: TRBJ1-6; V gene: TRBV30; clone size: once; CDR3 protein: CAWSAGLTGHSPLHF; CDR3 DNA: TGTGCCTGGAGTGCGGGACTCACCGGGCACTCACCCCTCCACTTT
D gene: .; J gene: TRBJ2-1; V gene: TRBV30; clone size: .; CDR3 protein: CAWSAGPNPYNEQFF; CDR3 DNA: TGTGCCTGGAGTGCCGGCCCGAACCCCTACAATGAGCAGTTCTTC
D gene: .; J gene: TRBJ2-3; V gene: TRBV20-1; clone size: .; CDR3 protein: CSARAADTQYF; CDR3 DNA: TGCAGTGCCCGAGCTGCAGATACGCAGTATTTT
D gene: .; J gene: TRBJ2-7; V gene: TRBV7-9; clone size: .; CDR3 protein: CASSLAGAGYEQYF; CDR3 DNA: TGTGCCAGCAGCTTAGCGGGGGCGGGGTACGAGCAGTACTTC
D gene: TRBD1; J gene: TRBJ1-2; V gene: TRBV27; clone size: .; CDR3 protein: CASSFPGQPDGYTF; CDR3 DNA: TGTGCCAGCAGTTTCCCGGGACAGCCGGATGGCTACACCTTC
D gene: .; J gene: TRBJ1-6; V gene: TRBV5-4; clone size: .; CDR3 protein: CASSLEAGGFSPLHF; CDR3 DNA: TGTGCCAGCAGCTTGGAGGCTGGGGGGTTTTCACCCCTCCACTTT
D gene: .; J gene: TRBJ2-7; V gene: TRBV5-1; clone size: .; CDR3 protein: CASSLAGRGHEQYF; CDR3 DNA: TGCGCCAGCAGCTTGGCCGGCAGGGGCCACGAGCAGTACTTC
D gene: TRBD2; J gene: TRBJ2-4; V gene: TRBV6-6; clone size: .; CDR3 protein: CASMGVGRERKNIQYF; CDR3 DNA: TGTGCCAGCATGGGGGTTGGGCGGGAGCGCAAAAACATTCAGTACTTC
D gene: .; J gene: TRBJ2-7; V gene: TRBV5-6; clone size: .; CDR3 protein: CASSFEATYEQYF; CDR3 DNA: TGTGCCAGCAGCTTTGAAGCAACCTACGAGCAGTACTTC
D gene: TRBD2; J gene: TRBJ2-5; V gene: TRBV13; clone size: .; CDR3 protein: CATEGRLAGLQETQYF; CDR3 DNA: TGTGCCACCGAGGGGAGACTAGCGGGGCTCCAAGAGACCCAGTACTTC
D gene: TRBD2; J gene: TRBJ2-7; V gene: TRBV2; clone size: .; CDR3 protein: CASSQLAGVPLYEQYF; CDR3 DNA: TGTGCCAGCAGTCAATTAGCGGGAGTGCCCCTCTACGAGCAGTACTTC
D gene: .; J gene: TRBJ2-5; V gene: TRBV11-2; clone size: .; CDR3 protein: CASSPSGGEETQYF; CDR3 DNA: TGTGCCAGCAGCCCAAGCGGTGGGGAAGAGACCCAGTACTTC
D gene: .; J gene: TRBJ1-1; V gene: TRBV7-9; clone size: .; CDR3 protein: CASTHPGTEAFF; CDR3 DNA: TGTGCCAGCACCCACCCCGGCACTGAAGCTTTCTTT
D gene: .; J gene: TRBJ2-7; V gene: TRBV6-5; clone size: .; CDR3 protein: CASSYGAGYEQYF; CDR3 DNA: TGTGCCAGCAGTTACGGGGCGGGTTACGAGCAGTACTTC
D gene: .; J gene: TRBJ1-4; V gene: TRBV7-2; clone size: .; CDR3 protein: CASSFSQAGEKLFF; CDR3 DNA: TGTGCCAGCAGCTTCTCGCAGGCCGGTGAAAAACTGTTTTTT
D gene: TRBD2; J gene: TRBJ2-7; V gene: TRBV10-3; clone size: once; CDR3 protein: CAISGFTSGSWHEQYF; CDR3 DNA: TGTGCCATCAGTGGATTTACTAGCGGGAGTTGGCACGAGCAGTACTTC
D gene: TRBD1; J gene: TRBJ1-6; V gene: TRBV2; clone size: .; CDR3 protein: CASSAGGNSPLHF; CDR3 DNA: TGTGCCAGCAGTGCAGGGGGGAATTCACCCCTCCACTTT
D gene: TRBD2; J gene: TRBJ2-7; V gene: TRBV13; clone size: .; CDR3 protein: CASSFRTGSPGLAGLRLEQYF; CDR3 DNA: TGTGCCAGCAGCTTTAGGACGGGCAGTCCGGGACTAGCGGGCTTACGGCTCGAGCAGTACTTC
D gene: TRBD1; J gene: TRBJ1-1; V gene: TRBV19; clone size: .; CDR3 protein: CASSIARTGPPGAFF; CDR3 DNA: TGTGCCAGTAGTATAGCGCGGACAGGGCCCCCAGGAGCTTTCTTT
D gene: .; J gene: TRBJ2-7; V gene: TRBV4-3; clone size: once; CDR3 protein: CASSQDAGAYEQYF; CDR3 DNA: TGCGCCAGCAGCCAAGATGCAGGGGCCTACGAGCAGTACTTC
D gene: .; J gene: TRBJ1-1; V gene: TRBV5-1; clone size: .; CDR3 protein: CASSFLQDTEAFF; CDR3 DNA: TGCGCCAGCAGCTTTCTCCAGGACACTGAAGCTTTCTTT
D gene: .; J gene: TRBJ2-1; V gene: TRBV7-3; clone size: many; CDR3 protein: CASSLTGLGDEQFF; CDR3 DNA: TGTGCCAGCAGCTTAACGGGATTAGGCGATGAGCAGTTCTTC
D gene: .; J gene: TRBJ2-7; V gene: TRBV2; clone size: .; CDR3 protein: CASSEEGATYEQYF; CDR3 DNA: TGTGCCAGCAGTGAGGAGGGGGCAACCTACGAGCAGTACTTC
D gene: .; J gene: TRBJ2-1; V gene: TRBV19; clone size: .; CDR3 protein: CASSPDRGNEQFF; CDR3 DNA: TGTGCCAGTAGTCCGGACAGAGGGAATGAGCAGTTCTTC
D gene: .; J gene: TRBJ1-4; V gene: TRBV4-1; clone size: once; CDR3 protein: CASSHKPAPNEKLFF; CDR3 DNA: TGCGCCAGCAGCCATAAGCCTGCCCCTAATGAAAAACTGTTTTTT
D gene: TRBD2; J gene: TRBJ2-7; V gene: TRBV28; clone size: .; CDR3 protein: CASSKVGGRTHEQYF; CDR3 DNA: TGTGCCAGCAGTAAGGTGGGCGGGAGGACCCACGAGCAGTACTTC
D gene: TRBD1; J gene: TRBJ1-1; V gene: TRBV30; clone size: .; CDR3 protein: CAWSVKYRGPNTEAFF; CDR3 DNA: TGTGCCTGGAGCGTTAAGTACAGGGGACCCAACACTGAAGCTTTCTTT
D gene: .; J gene: TRBJ1-6; V gene: TRBV27; clone size: .; CDR3 protein: CATRGGFRSPLHF; CDR3 DNA: TGTGCCACCCGGGGGGGGTTTCGTTCACCCCTCCACTTT
D gene: .; J gene: TRBJ1-4; V gene: TRBV28; clone size: once; CDR3 protein: CASSLYEKLFF; CDR3 DNA: TGTGCCAGCAGTTTATATGAAAAACTGTTTTTT
D gene: .; J gene: TRBJ2-7; V gene: TRBV16; clone size: .; CDR3 protein: CASSQFTGRTYEQYF; CDR3 DNA: TGTGCCAGCAGCCAATTTACAGGGAGAACCTACGAGCAGTACTTC
D gene: TRBD2; J gene: TRBJ2-1; V gene: TRBV19; clone size: .; CDR3 protein: CASSTSLAVYNEQFF; CDR3 DNA: TGTGCCAGTAGTACCTCACTAGCGGTTTACAATGAGCAGTTCTTC
D gene: .; J gene: TRBJ2-3; V gene: TRBV7-7; clone size: .; CDR3 protein: CASSPSVGSMDTQYF; CDR3 DNA: TGTGCCAGCAGCCCCAGCGTGGGGTCCATGGATACGCAGTATTTT
D gene: TRBD1; J gene: TRBJ1-1; V gene: TRBV11-1; clone size: .; CDR3 protein: CASSFARGPLNTEAFF; CDR3 DNA: TGTGCCAGCAGCTTCGCCAGGGGGCCTTTGAACACTGAAGCTTTCTTT
D gene: .; J gene: TRBJ2-1; V gene: TRBV6-6; clone size: .; CDR3 protein: CASSYYGSDNEQFF; CDR3 DNA: TGTGCCAGCAGTTACTATGGTTCGGACAATGAGCAGTTCTTC
D gene: .; J gene: TRBJ2-1; V gene: TRBV6-5; clone size: .; CDR3 protein: CASSYERKGVEQFF; CDR3 DNA: TGTGCCAGCAGTTACGAGCGGAAGGGAGTTGAGCAGTTCTTC